This T cell receptor (beta chain) emerged from a study of blood T cell repertoires in COVID-19. Study summary: Acute and convalescent COVID-19 specimens originated in the United States, Italy and Spain. From T cells, B-cell-depleted T cells, or PBMCs came the material, which was cDNA or gDNA.

Germline values: CDR1 GTSNPN, CDR2 SVGIG (reference sequence). CDR3 length: 12 amino acids. Clones were sequenced by immunoSEQ multiplex PCR, and TCRdb holds only the in-frame ones, with some missing. The sample consists of fewer than 300,000 clones, approximately 92% of them appearing once. V is TRBV30 and J is TRBJ2-7, with a possible D match to TRBD2 (6 bases). The clonotype comes from a woman aged 30 to 39 who had recovered from COVID-19. Sequencing input: PBMCs or T cells enriched from blood (not recorded which). The CDR3 loop reads CASSGLPYEQYF. In DNA form, the CDR3 reads TGTGCTTCCAGCGGGCTTCCCTACGAGCAGTACTTC.